This record concerns one TCR beta chain sequence. These data originate in a study of blood T cell repertoires in COVID-19. Overall study: Sites in the United States, Italy and Spain provided acute and convalescent COVID-19 samples.

CDR1 and CDR2 (germline): KGHSH, LQKENI. The trim removed 5 bases at V and 2 bases at J, leaving 4 bases unmatched. This CDR3 has 14 residues. This table comes from immunoSEQ multiplex PCR, and its TCRdb copy is limited to in-frame clones, with some not included. The profile shows 120,000 to 150,000 clones, just under 90% of them singletons. The clonotype comes from a woman aged 45-65 years with active or convalescent COVID-19. The sample comprised peripheral blood. V gene TRBV18 combines with J gene TRBJ2-3; 7 bases align to TRBD1. DNA of the CDR3: TGTGCCAGCTCAAGGACAGGCGACACAGATACGCAGTATTTT. Translation gives CASSRTGDTDTQYF.